This T cell receptor beta chain is drawn from a study of shared clonotypes between healthy human individuals. Findings of the study overall: Rarefaction showed that sequencing of sorted subsets was incomplete (despite large depth). Depth of sequencing was expected to influence donor clonotype sharing. Shared across four donors were around 5% of the naive CD4 clonotypes.

About this clone: The antigen is unknown.

The assay was carried out at the deep level. The data were produced by immunoSEQ multiplex PCR, yet TCRdb's version contains in-frame clones alone and is incomplete. The sample has under 1,100,000 clones, about 77% seen once; the top ten hold around 1.4%. Germline V gives CDR1 LNHDA, CDR2 SQIVND (reference sequence). This CDR3 spans 16 amino acids. J gave up 4 bases and V 3 bases, and 11 bases lay outside the gene matches. The receptor was derived from a young man in good health. The chain links TRBV19 to TRBJ1-2, with 7 positions matching TRBD1. What was sequenced was memory CD4+ T cells sorted from blood. Noted subset: CD45RA-negative fraction. The CDR3: CASSIPAAGGSYGYTF. The CDR3 DNA reads as TGTGCCAGTAGTATTCCGGCGGCAGGGGGAAGCTATGGCTACACCTTC. Based on the CDR3 plus reference TRBV19 and TRBJ1-2, the full variable domain is DGGITQSPKYLFRKEGQNVTLSCEQNLNHDAMYWYRQDPGQGLRLIYYSQIVNDFQKGDIAEGYSVSREKKESFPLTVTSAQKNPTAFYLCASSIPAAGGSYGYTFGSGTRLTVV.